This T cell receptor (beta chain) was recorded in a study of blood T cells in healthy people across ages. Overall study results and limits: Naive T cell percentage showed a strong correlation with TCR beta diversity.

The sample, about 9.2 milliliters of peripheral blood, was drawn from each donor. For the second PCR, which ran for about 6 to 11 cycles, a sample-barcoded 5' primer and a J-beta primer mix were used. TCRdb reprocessed the 5' RACE reads with MiXCR, giving one entry per CDR3 protein. Of nearly 800,000 distinct CDR3 sequences in the sample, 56% were seen once. As to this clonotype: Its antigen is not identified.

Trimming removed 0 bases at V and 5 bases at J, with 14 bases between. This CDR3 region has 16 residues. CDR1 and CDR2 from the germline V gene are LNHNV and YYDKDF (reference sequence). This chain links TRBV15 with TRBJ2-1; D unclear. Sequencing used blood. This clonotype originated in a middle-aged man in good health. The CDR3 DNA reads as TGTGCCACCAGCAGAGACCCTACCACGGGTCACAATGAGCAGTTCTTC. It yields the protein CATSRDPTTGHNEQFF.